These 4 T cell receptor beta chains originate from one sample sequenced in a study of blood T cell repertoires in COVID-19. This table comes from immunoSEQ multiplex PCR, and its TCRdb copy is limited to in-frame clones, with some not included. The sample contains about 150,000 clones, about 85% of which appear only once. Sequences were obtained from PBMCs or T cells enriched from blood (not recorded which). The receptors were sampled from a woman aged 45 to 65 who had recovered from COVID-19.

The chain recombines TRBV7-2 with TRBJ2-5, with TRBD2 as a possible D gene (6 bases). Germline V gene lookup returns CDR1 SGHTA and CDR2 FQGNSA. Trimming took off 5 bases at V and 4 bases at J, with 14 bases between the two ends. The CDR3 extends over 14 amino acids. In DNA, the CDR3 is TGTGCCAGCAGCCTCGGGGGTGTACGAGAGACCCAGTACTTC. It encodes CASSLGGVRETQYF.

V gene TRBV19 combines with J gene TRBJ2-3; 9 bases match TRBD1. Per germline, CDR1 LNHDA and CDR2 SQIVND (reference sequence). The junction had 4 bases not matched to a gene; V was cut back by 6 bases and J by 6 bases. This CDR3 is 13 amino acids long. The CDR3 DNA follows: TGTGCCAGTAGCACGACAGGGGGTGATACGCAGTATTTT. Protein: CASSTTGGDTQYF.

The chain has TRBV2 and TRBJ2-7; the match to TRBD1 covers 9 bases. The ends lost 10 bases at V and 2 bases at J; junction bases unmatched: 15. This CDR3 is 16 amino acids long. Germline V CDR1 and CDR2: SNHLY, FYNNEI. CDR3 region: CATWAGTGTKTYEQYF. DNA of the CDR3: TGTGCCACCTGGGCCGGGACAGGGACGAAAACCTACGAGCAGTACTTC.

In regard to this clone: One end of the junction fails to match germline, which may point to a read error. Other DNA sequences in this sample translate to the same CDR3. The chain recombines TRBV19 with TRBJ2-2; 9 positions match TRBD1. The CDR3 totals 15 residues. Germline V gene data show CDR1 as LNHDA and CDR2 as SQIVND (reference sequence). DNA of the CDR3: TGTGCCAGTAGTACGACGACAGGGGGAACCGGGGAACTGTTTTTT. It translates to CASSTTTGGTGELFF.